The present T cell receptor (beta chain) was sequenced within a study of cytomegalovirus exposure and HLA in healthy donors. Study-wide results and caveats: A later analysis by the authors found several of the most significant clusters apparently linked to common viral pathogens. Reportedly, diagnosis of cytomegalovirus status by the classifier showed high specificity and sensitivity. Later on, a genetic analysis was performed. It linked a missense variant in DCLRE1C with V- and J-gene trimming of TCR beta. Certain sequence variants were highly shared and formed a cluster, and this cluster was likely a sequencing artifact.

As concerns this clone: The antigen remains unidentified.

V gave up 2 bases and J gave up 4 bases, with 8 bases separating them. CDR3 length: 13 amino acids. CDR1 is MNHEY, CDR2 SMNVEV, per germline (reference sequence). Use of 60 Vbeta and 13 Jbeta primers characterized the PCR. This table comes from immunoSEQ multiplex PCR, and its TCRdb copy is limited to in-frame clones, with some not included. The data show roughly 150,000 clones, with about 82% seen just once and less than 4% held by the top ten. Sample: PBMCs. The origin of this receptor is a male donor in good health and CMV-seronegative. The chain links TRBV27 to TRBJ1-2; tentatively, D is TRBD1 (5 bases). The CDR3 DNA reads TGTGCCAGCAGTTTAGGGGCAGTCTATGGCTACACCTTC. Residues: CASSLGAVYGYTF.